Listed below are T cell receptor beta chains from one sample, sequenced in a study of cytomegalovirus exposure and HLA in healthy donors. The table came from immunoSEQ multiplex PCR; TCRdb's copy has only in-frame clones and leaves some out. This sample has 120,000 or so clones, with 75% to 85% found just once. The sample comprised PBMCs. The origin of the receptors is a man aged 30-40 years in good health and CMV-seronegative. CDR3s include the opening cysteine and the closing phenylalanine or tryptophan. A D gene is named only where the DNA matches it firmly. Some rows have no size entry. The others give once, few or many, or a class for an expanded clone.

size | D | J | V | DNA | CDR3
NA | TRBD1 | TRBJ1-1 | TRBV6-5 | TGTGCCAGCAGTCCTCTTCTCGACAGGGTCACTGAAGCTTTCTTT | CASSPLLDRVTEAFF
NA | TRBD1 | TRBJ2-2 | TRBV7-2 | TGTGCCAGCAGCCCCAGTGGGACAGGGGGGATAACCGGGGAGCTGTTTTTT | CASSPSGTGGITGELFF
NA | NA | TRBJ1-2 | TRBV28 | TGTGCCAGCAGCATCGAGGGCGGATCGTTAAGTCCCTTTGGCTACACCTTC | CASSIEGGSLSPFGYTF
once | TRBD2 | TRBJ2-3 | TRBV5-4 | TGTGCCAGCAGCTTGTTGGGAGGGGTCACAGATACGCAGTATTTT | CASSLLGGVTDTQYF
NA | TRBD2 | TRBJ2-2 | TRBV29-1 | TGCAGCGTTGTACTAGCGGGAGAGGGGAGGGGGGCCGGGGAGCTGTTTTTT | CSVVLAGEGRGAGELFF
few | TRBD1 | TRBJ1-1 | TRBV7-9 | TGTGCCAGCAGCGTTACCGGGACAGGGAACACTGAAGCTTTCTTT | CASSVTGTGNTEAFF
NA | NA | TRBJ1-1 | TRBV30 | TGTGCCTGGAGTTTTCCCGGACTGCAGACTGAAGCTTTCTTT | CAWSFPGLQTEAFF
NA | TRBD2 | TRBJ2-1 | TRBV19 | TGTGCCAGCAAAGCCGGGACTAGCTTGTTAAATGAGCAGTTCTTC | CASKAGTSLLNEQFF
NA | NA | TRBJ2-2 | TRBV5-6 | TGTGCCAGCAGCCCCGTTTCCACCGGGGAGCTGTTTTTT | CASSPVSTGELFF
NA | NA | TRBJ2-7 | TRBV4-1 | TGCGCCAGCAGCCAAGAGCGGGTTTACTACGAGCAGTACTTC | CASSQERVYYEQYF
NA | NA | TRBJ2-6 | TRBV7-2 | TGTGCCAGCAGCTTAGCCGCGGCTTCATCTGGGGCCAACGTCCTGACTTTC | CASSLAAASSGANVLTF
few | NA | TRBJ1-1 | TRBV25-1 | TGTGCCAGCAGTGAAGTTACAGGGAAAAACACTGAAGCTTTCTTT | CASSEVTGKNTEAFF
NA | TRBD2 | TRBJ2-7 | TRBV18 | TGTGCCAGCTCACCTACTAGCGTCGGCGAGCAGTACTTC | CASSPTSVGEQYF
NA | TRBD2 | TRBJ2-3 | TRBV7-9 | TGTGCCAGCAGCTTAGGTTTGCGGGGGAGCACAGATACGCAGTATTTT | CASSLGLRGSTDTQYF